The 8 T cell receptor beta chains given below trace back to one sample, sequenced in a study of memory CD4+ T cells and cytomegalovirus serostatus. Single viable CD3+CD4+CD8-CD45RO+ cells were sorted as the memory CD4+ T cells. Data came from immunoSEQ multiplex PCR; TCRdb stores just in-frame clones and leaves some out. The sample holds about 92,000 clones; 80% are singletons and the top ten take 3.6%. Sequencing was performed on memory CD4+ T cells from blood. The receptors here all came from an adult in good health and CMV-seropositive.

This sequence joins TRBV6-6 and TRBJ2-1; tentatively, D is TRBD2 (6 bases). V gave up 6 bases and J gave up 0 bases, with 9 bases separating them. The germline gives CDR1 MNHNY, CDR2 SVGAGI (reference sequence). The CDR3 has 14 amino acids. The CDR3: CASRLASSYNEQFF. The CDR3 DNA reads TGTGCCAGCAGGCTAGCGAGCTCCTACAATGAGCAGTTCTTC.

The J gene is TRBJ2-1, the V gene TRBV7-9; TRBD2 aligns across 10 bases. The ends lost 5 bases at V and 6 bases at J; junction bases unmatched: 7. The CDR3 has 15 amino acids. The germline gives CDR1 SEHNR, CDR2 FQNEAQ (reference sequence). CDR3 sequence reads: CASSAGLAQFNEQFF. CDR3 nucleotides: TGTGCCAGCAGCGCGGGACTAGCGCAATTCAATGAGCAGTTCTTC.

The rearrangement joins TRBV18 to TRBJ1-3; D remains unclear. V was cut by 2 bases and J by 3 bases, with 14 bases left in between. There are 16 residues in the CDR3. The germline gives CDR1 KGHSH, CDR2 LQKENI. The CDR3 here is CASSPTGDGIGNTIYF. In DNA form, the CDR3 reads TGTGCCAGCTCACCAACCGGTGACGGAATTGGAAACACCATATATTTT.

The rearrangement uses TRBV5-1 and TRBJ2-1; 10 bases agree with TRBD2. The CDR3 is made up of 19 amino acids. V lost 4 bases, J lost 1 base, and 14 bases stayed unmatched. Germline V gene sequence: CDR1 SGHRS, CDR2 YFSETQ. The CDR3, as DNA: TGCGCCAGCAGCGGACCGGGACTAGCGACGTCAGCGTCCTACAATGAGCAGTTCTTC. Protein product: CASSGPGLATSASYNEQFF.

The genes are TRBV5-6 and TRBJ2-7, with D perhaps given as TRBD1 or TRBD2 (5 bases each). This CDR3 has 13 residues. Between the trimmed V and J ends, which lost 2 bases and 7 bases, there was a span of 13 bases. From germline, CDR1 is SGHDT and CDR2 YYEEEE. Here the CDR3 reads CASSFRDRYEQYF. The CDR3 DNA reads TGTGCCAGCAGCTTCCGGGACCGATATGAGCAGTACTTC. The variable domain in full, with the rest retrieved from reference TRBV5-6 and TRBJ2-7, is DAGVTQSPTHLIKTRGQQVTLRCSPKSGHDTVSWYQQALGQGPQFIFQYYEEEERQRGNFPDRFSGHQFPNYSSELNVNALLLGDSALYLCASSFRDRYEQYFGPGTRLTVT.

The chain couples TRBV2 to TRBJ1-4; TRBD1 matches at 7 bases. This CDR3 spans 14 amino acids. The J segment lost 1 base and the V segment lost 9 bases, leaving 5 bases of the junction unmatched. Germline CDR1 reads SNHLY; CDR2 reads FYNNEI. The CDR3 protein is CASLGDRTNEKLFF. The CDR3 nucleotides read TGTGCCAGTTTAGGGGACAGAACTAATGAAAAACTGTTTTTT. The whole variable domain, remainder taken from reference TRBV2 and TRBJ1-4, is EPEVTQTPSHQVTQMGQEVILRCVPISNHLYFYWYRQILGQKVEFLVSFYNNEISEKSEIFDDQFSVERPDGSNFTLKIRSTKLEDSAMYFCASLGDRTNEKLFFGSGTQLSVL.

This clone was counted only a few times. This chain connects TRBV19 to TRBJ1-2; 9 bases map to TRBD1. V was pared by 1 base and J by 4 bases, with 7 bases of the junction left unmatched. This CDR3 spans 16 amino acids. Germline lookup yields CDR1 LNHDA and CDR2 SQIVND (reference sequence). Here the CDR3 reads CASSIAGQGRSYGYTF. Here the CDR3 DNA reads TGTGCCAGTAGTATAGCGGGACAGGGCCGATCCTATGGCTACACCTTC.

The chain has TRBV6-5 and TRBJ1-1; D is uncertain. Germline assignment: CDR1 MNHEY and CDR2 SVGAGI. V lost 3 bases and J 0 bases, leaving 8 bases between the germline ends. This CDR3 is built from 14 residues. CDR3 nucleotides: TGTGCCAGCAGTTATGGGCAGTTGAACACTGAAGCTTTCTTT. Protein: CASSYGQLNTEAFF.